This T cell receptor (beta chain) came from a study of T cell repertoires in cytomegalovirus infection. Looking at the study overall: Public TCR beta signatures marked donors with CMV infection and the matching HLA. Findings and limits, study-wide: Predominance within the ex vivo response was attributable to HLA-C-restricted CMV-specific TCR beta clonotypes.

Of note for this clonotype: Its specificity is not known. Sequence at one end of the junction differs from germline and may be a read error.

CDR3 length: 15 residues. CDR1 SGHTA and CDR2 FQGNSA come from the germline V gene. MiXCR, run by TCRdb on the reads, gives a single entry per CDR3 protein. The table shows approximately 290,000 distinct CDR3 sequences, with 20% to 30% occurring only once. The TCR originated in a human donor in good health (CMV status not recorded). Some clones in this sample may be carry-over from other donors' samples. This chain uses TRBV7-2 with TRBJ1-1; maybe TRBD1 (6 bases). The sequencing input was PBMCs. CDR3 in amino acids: CASSPGRVGGTEAFF. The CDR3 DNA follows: TGTGCCAGCAGCCCAGGGAGGGTTGGGGGCACTGAAGCGTTCTTT.